These 25 T cell receptor beta chains came from one sample sequenced in a study of patients and donors after allogeneic stem cell transplantation (TCRdb year 2020). The library was prepared using RT-PCR. The sequencing machine was a NextSeq 550. Using fastp trimming at Q25 and MiXCR clonotype assembly, TCRdb reanalyzed the public sequencing data and kept in-frame beta chains. Entries are consolidated by CDR3 protein sequence, retaining the most common genes and DNA. The sample profile shows about a million distinct CDR3 sequences; about 20% of them were found once. The ten largest clones add up to roughly 6% of the sample. The sequenced sample was blood, either unsorted or a sorted T cell fraction (not recorded which). Receptor source: a human donor who was either an allogeneic HSCT recipient or a stem cell or donor lymphocyte infusion donor (not recorded which). It is not recorded whose cells these are; they may come from a transplant donor.

This clonotype was picked up a small number of times. The V and J genes are TRBV12-5 and TRBJ2-7; D is uncertain. The CDR3 is 13 amino acids. Trimming pared 6 bases from V and 4 bases from J, leaving 13 bases between. Per the germline V gene, CDR1 is LGHNT and CDR2 is FRNRAP. The CDR3 DNA follows: TGTGCTAGTGGACCTAGATCTCGGTACGAGCAGTACTTC. Translated: CASGPRSRYEQYF.

Only a few counts were recorded for this clonotype. This chain links TRBV11-2 with TRBJ1-2; D gene uncertain. The germline V gene has CDR1 SGHAT and CDR2 FQNNGV. V lost 11 bases and J lost 1, with 11 bases in between. The CDR3 sequence is 12 residues long. The DNA of the CDR3 is TGTGCCTCTGCGCAGGTTAACTATGGCTACACCTTC. Translating gives CASAQVNYGYTF.

The gene calls are TRBV4-2 and TRBJ1-1, with no clear D. V was trimmed by 0 bases and J by 6 bases, leaving 8 bases between them. The germline V gene has CDR1 LGHNA and CDR2 YNFKEQ. CDR3 size: 13 residues. This CDR3 is CASSQDLRAEAFF. The DNA for the CDR3 is TGTGCCAGCAGCCAAGATCTTAGGGCTGAAGCTTTCTTT.

This clonotype occurred a few times. The rearrangement links TRBV11-2 to TRBJ2-3; D is possibly TRBD2 (5 bases). CDR1 is SGHAT, CDR2 FQNNGV, per germline. V lost 4 bases, J lost 2 bases, and 7 bases lay in between. The CDR3 spans 13 residues. CDR3 sequence reads: CASSSRDTDTQYF. The CDR3 bases are TGTGCCAGCAGCTCCCGGGACACAGATACGCAGTATTTT.

This clonotype has at least ten counts. J is TRBJ2-7 and V is TRBV20-1; D is unresolved. The CDR3 contains 12 residues. From germline, CDR1 is DFQATT and CDR2 SNEGSKA (reference sequence). V lost 1 base, J lost 2 bases, and 6 bases lay in between. The CDR3 region is CSARGAAYEQYF. The CDR3 coding sequence is TGCAGTGCTAGAGGGGCAGCCTACGAGCAGTACTTC.

V is TRBV12-3 or TRBV12-4 and J is TRBJ1-5; maybe TRBD1 (6 bases). The CDR3 loop spans 13 amino acids. With 10 bases removed from V and 5 bases from J, the gap between germline ends came to 15 bases. The CDR3 DNA follows: TGTGCCACCCGGGGGGGGGGCCATCAGCCCCAGCATTTT. Encoded protein: CATRGGGHQPQHF.

This rearrangement joins TRBV27 to TRBJ2-3, with 7 bases identical to TRBD1. CDR1 is MNHEY and CDR2 is SMNVEV in the germline V gene (reference sequence). CDR3 length equals 15 residues. J lost 6 bases, V lost 7 bases, and 13 bases had no gene match. The CDR3 protein is CASTRDRPGGDTQYF. The CDR3 DNA sequence: TGTGCCAGCACTCGGGACAGACCCGGCGGGGATACGCAGTATTTT.

The V and J genes are TRBV6-5 and TRBJ2-5; D might be TRBD1 or TRBD2, each matching 5 bases. The CDR3 has 13 amino acids. Trimming removed 4 bases at V and 5 bases at J, with 11 bases between. CDR1 MNHEY and CDR2 SVGAGI come from the germline V gene. CDR3 loop: CASSSIGDETQYF. CDR3 nucleotide sequence: TGTGCCAGCAGTTCGATTGGGGACGAGACCCAGTACTTC.

The J gene is TRBJ1-5, the V gene TRBV12-3 or TRBV12-4, with TRBD1 matching over 8 bases. The CDR3 totals 14 residues. J lost 2 bases, V lost 7 bases, and 4 bases had no gene match. The CDR3 nucleotides read TGTGCCAGCACCGCGGGACAGGGCAATCAGCCCCAGCATTTT. It translates to CASTAGQGNQPQHF.

CDR3 loop: CAIRSRGGNTDTQYF. CDR3 bases: TGTGCCATCAGGTCGCGGGGGGGAAACACAGATACGCAGTATTTT. The chain carries TRBV10-3 and TRBJ2-3; 9 positions agree with TRBD2. Germline CDR1 reads ENHRY; CDR2 reads SYGVKD. CDR3 length: 15 amino acids. Trimming at V came to 6 bases and at J to 2 bases, leaving 6 bases not matched to a gene.

This clonotype was seen more than once but under ten times. The chain combines TRBV6-1 with TRBJ1-2; D call uncertain. CDR1 and CDR2 from the germline V gene are MNHNS and SASEGT. The ends were cut back, 2 bases at V and 4 bases at J, with 8 bases in the middle. The CDR3 spans 13 residues. CDR3: CASSEPPGYGYTF. The CDR3 DNA follows: TGTGCCAGCAGTGAACCGCCGGGCTATGGCTACACCTTC.

This chain joins TRBV10-2 and TRBJ2-5; 9 bases are shared with TRBD2. This CDR3 spans 13 amino acids. Germline values: CDR1 WSHSY, CDR2 SAAADI. V lost 11 bases, J lost 2 bases, and 6 bases stayed unmatched. In DNA form, the CDR3 reads TGCGCCGTCCTAGCGGGACTACAAGAGACCCAGTACTTC. Protein sequence: CAVLAGLQETQYF.

Ten or more counts support this clonotype. This rearrangement joins TRBV20-1 to TRBJ2-7; TRBD1 is a possible D gene (5 bases). Germline CDR1 DFQATT, CDR2 SNEGSKA (reference sequence). Between the trimmed V and J ends, which lost 6 bases and 2 bases, there was a span of 14 bases. This CDR3 is built from 13 residues. CDR3 nucleotide sequence: TGCAGTGCCCGGTATACAGGAACCTACGAGCAGTACTTC. Its protein is CSARYTGTYEQYF.

This clonotype was seen a handful of times. The chain employs TRBV11-2 and TRBJ2-5, with unresolved D. The CDR3 contains 13 residues. The ends were cut back, 1 base at V and 5 bases at J, with 8 bases in the middle. CDR1 is SGHAT and CDR2 is FQNNGV in the germline V gene. This CDR3 reads CASSLVEVETQYF. CDR3 sequence (DNA): TGTGCCAGCAGCTTAGTTGAGGTGGAGACCCAGTACTTC.

The CDR3 here is CASRGRTGRTEAFF. The DNA of the CDR3 is TGTGCCAGCAGAGGACGGACGGGGCGCACTGAAGCTTTCTTT. This chain connects TRBV5-6 to TRBJ1-1, with D perhaps TRBD1 (5 bases). V was trimmed by 5 bases and J by 4 bases, leaving 15 bases between them. Germline assignment: CDR1 SGHDT and CDR2 YYEEEE. This CDR3 is built from 14 residues. Drawing the rest from reference TRBV5-6 and TRBJ1-1, the complete variable domain is DAGVTQSPTHLIKTRGQQVTLRCSPKSGHDTVSWYQQALGQGPQFIFQYYEEEERQRGNFPDRFSGHQFPNYSSELNVNALLLGDSALYLCASRGRTGRTEAFFGQGTRLTVV.

The V and J genes are TRBV14 and TRBJ2-5, with 8 bases identical to TRBD1. The V segment lost 0 bases and the J segment 5 bases; nucleotides outside the gene matches: 8. This CDR3 region has 16 residues. From germline, CDR1 is SGHDN and CDR2 FVKESK. For the CDR3, the DNA is TGTGCCAGCAGCCAAGAGTCCCGGACAGGGCTGGAGACCCAGTACTTC. It specifies CASSQESRTGLETQYF. The complete variable domain, with remaining parts taken from reference TRBV14 and TRBJ2-5, reads EAGVTQFPSHSVIEKGQTVTLRCDPISGHDNLYWYRRVMGKEIKFLLHFVKESKQDESGMPNNRFLAERTGGTYSTLKVQPAELEDSGVYFCASSQESRTGLETQYFGPGTRLLVL.

This clonotype was counted a few times. V gene TRBV20-1 combines with J gene TRBJ1-2, with 11 bases lining up with TRBD1. Germline loops: CDR1 DFQATT, CDR2 SNEGSKA (reference sequence). There are 14 residues in the CDR3. The trim removed 3 bases at V and 4 bases at J, leaving 4 bases unmatched. The CDR3 region is CSASRDRGAYGYTF. CDR3 sequence (DNA): TGCAGTGCTAGTAGGGACAGGGGGGCCTATGGCTACACCTTC.

The CDR3 nucleotides are TGTGCCAGCAGCTCCACAGGGGCGGGCACCGGGGAGCTGTTTTTT. Amino acids: CASSSTGAGTGELFF. The chain links TRBV27 to TRBJ2-2, with TRBD1 matching 7 bases. Looked up from germline, CDR1 is MNHEY and CDR2 is SMNVEV (reference sequence). The CDR3 length is 15 residues. J was trimmed by 4 bases and V by 6 bases; bases with no gene match: 8.

This clonotype turned up a few times. The CDR3: CASSLGKRSYNEQFF. The CDR3 DNA follows: TGTGCCAGCAGCTTGGGGAAACGGTCCTACAATGAGCAGTTCTTC. The chain uses TRBV5-6 and TRBJ2-1; no firm D call. This CDR3 has 15 amino acids. Germline CDR1 SGHDT, CDR2 YYEEEE. The ends were cut back, 0 bases at V and 1 base at J, with 8 bases in the middle.

The chain links TRBV4-3 to TRBJ2-7, with D hard to call. The CDR3 covers 15 residues. With 0 bases removed from V and 3 bases from J, the gap between germline ends came to 12 bases. The germline CDR1 and CDR2 sequences are LGHNA and YSLEER. In nucleotides, the CDR3 is TGCGCCAGCAGCCAAGATCAGACTTCGATCTACGAGCAGTACTTC. Protein sequence: CASSQDQTSIYEQYF.

In this sample, this clonotype turned up a few times. In nucleotides, the CDR3 is TGTGCCAGCAGCCCTCGCGCAGGTCAGCCCCAGCATTTT. Translation: CASSPRAGQPQHF. This chain joins TRBV12-3 or TRBV12-4 and TRBJ1-5; D gene ambiguous. Trimming removed 6 bases from V and 6 bases from J, with 12 bases in between. The CDR3 totals 13 residues.

In its sample, this clonotype was seen a few times. The V gene is TRBV9, the J gene TRBJ2-1, with unresolved D. Germline CDR1 reads SGDLS; CDR2 reads YYNGEE. This CDR3 comprises 15 residues. V dropped 0 bases and J dropped 7 bases, with 14 bases sitting between them. CDR3 coding DNA: TGTGCCAGCAGCGTAGGGGTCGGTCGGACGAATGAGCAGTTCTTC. It yields the protein CASSVGVGRTNEQFF.

This clonotype showed up many times. V is TRBV6-1 and J is TRBJ1-1; no definite D call. The CDR3 is 14 amino acids. Germline CDR1 reads MNHNS; CDR2 reads SASEGT. V lost 6 bases and J lost 2, with 13 bases in between. This chain's CDR3 is CASSRDWRNTEAFF. For the CDR3, the DNA is TGTGCCAGCAGCCGAGACTGGCGAAACACTGAAGCTTTCTTT.

This chain links TRBV6-1 with TRBJ1-3, with 7 bases that match TRBD1. Germline loops: CDR1 MNHNS, CDR2 SASEGT. The CDR3 totals 15 residues. V lost 2 bases to trimming and J lost 0 bases; unmatched junction nucleotides: 1. CDR3 sequence: CASSEQGGSGNTIYF. Written as DNA, the CDR3 is TGTGCCAGCAGTGAACAGGGGGGCTCTGGAAACACCATATATTTT.

The chain couples TRBV4-1 to TRBJ2-2; 7 bases are shared with TRBD2. V was clipped by 0 bases and J by 1 base; unmatched bases: 8. The length of the CDR3 is 18 residues. The germline CDR1 and CDR2 sequences are MGHRA and YSYEKL. The CDR3 coding sequence is TGCGCCAGCAGCCAAGAATCCGGTGGCGGGGGGAACACCGGGGAGCTGTTTTTT. Translating it yields CASSQESGGGGNTGELFF.